The 22 T cell receptor beta chains listed next were all sequenced from one sample in a study of OX40 agonist ivuxolimab in advanced cancers. Sequenced by immunoSEQ multiplex PCR; TCRdb stores in-frame clones only, minus some. Found here are approximately 98,000 clones, approximately 80% of them singletons; the top ten hold less than 6%. The sample in question was CD4+ or CD8+ T cells sorted from blood, obtained in a trial of the OX40 agonist ivuxolimab. Receptors originate from an adult with an advanced solid tumor such as melanoma, head and neck, liver or kidney cancer.

A few counts support this clone. The chain has TRBV19 and TRBJ2-2; TRBD2 matches 8 bases. V shed 4 bases, J shed 7 bases, and the junction held 8 bases outside the gene matches. Germline CDR1 LNHDA, CDR2 SQIVND (reference sequence). The CDR3 spans 15 residues. As DNA, the CDR3 is TGTGCCAGTAGTACGGGCGGGAGGCAAGGCGGGGAGCTGTTTTTT. Translating it yields CASSTGGRQGGELFF.

The CDR3 sequence is CASSQGTKYEQYF. The DNA for the CDR3 is TGTGCCAGCAGCCAGGGGACAAAATACGAGCAGTACTTC. The chain has TRBV16 and TRBJ2-7; possibly TRBD1 for D (6 bases). This CDR3 contains 13 residues. In germline, CDR1 is KGHSY, CDR2 FQNENV. V was clipped by 3 bases and J by 4 bases, with 10 bases between them.

The chain carries TRBV4-3 and TRBJ2-7; D is ambiguous. The CDR3 is 13 residues long. V was cut by 0 bases and J by 2 bases, with 5 bases left in between. Germline values: CDR1 LGHNA, CDR2 YSLEER. CDR3 nucleotides: TGCGCCAGCAGCCAAGATCCAACCTACGAGCAGTACTTC. This sequence encodes CASSQDPTYEQYF.

The chain is built from TRBV2 and TRBJ1-1; tentative D call: TRBD1 (5 bases). The germline gives CDR1 SNHLY, CDR2 FYNNEI. The V gene lost 7 bases and the J gene lost 0 bases, with 12 bases spanning the gap. This CDR3 has 14 amino acids. The CDR3 is CASIVTGMNTEAFF. As DNA, the CDR3 is TGTGCCAGCATCGTAACAGGCATGAACACTGAAGCTTTCTTT.

V and J are TRBV10-3 and TRBJ2-7; D possibly corresponds to TRBD2 (5 bases). Per germline, CDR1 ENHRY and CDR2 SYGVKD. This CDR3 comprises 12 residues. Trimming left V 2 bases short and J 6 bases short, with 8 bases between. CDR3 sequence: CAISETSREQYF. The CDR3 DNA reads TGTGCCATCAGTGAGACTAGTCGCGAGCAGTACTTC.

The CDR3 region is CASSPDGQDGYTF. CDR3 bases: TGTGCCAGCTCACCTGATGGGCAGGATGGCTACACCTTC. V gene TRBV18 combines with J gene TRBJ1-2; D remains unclear. This CDR3 spans 13 amino acids. Germline CDR1 KGHSH, CDR2 LQKENI. The V end lost 3 bases, the J end lost 6 bases, and 11 bases lay between the germline ends.

The V call is TRBV6-6, the J call TRBJ1-2; tentatively, D is TRBD1 (5 bases). Looked up from germline, CDR1 is MNHNY and CDR2 is SVGAGI (reference sequence). V gave up 2 bases and J gave up 7 bases, with 20 bases separating them. CDR3 size: 16 residues. The CDR3 bases are TGTGCCAGCAGTTACGACTTGGGGACGGGAGCGAGTGGCTACACCTTC. Translated, it gives CASSYDLGTGASGYTF.

V and J are TRBV4-2 and TRBJ1-3; D ambiguous. CDR1 and CDR2 (germline): LGHNA, YNFKEQ. Trimming stripped 1 base from V and 0 bases from J, with 13 bases between. This CDR3 is built from 17 residues. In DNA form, the CDR3 reads TGTGCCAGCAGCCAAGCCGGGAGGGCCAGCTCTGGAAACACCATATATTTT. Amino acid sequence: CASSQAGRASSGNTIYF.

This chain joins TRBV7-9 and TRBJ2-3; TRBD2 aligns across 13 bases. Trimming at V came to 1 base and at J to 4 bases, leaving 5 bases not matched to a gene. CDR1 is SEHNR and CDR2 is FQNEAQ in the germline V gene (reference sequence). The CDR3 loop spans 17 amino acids. The CDR3 DNA reads as TGTGCCAGCAGCTTAGGACTAGCGGGAGGCGATGCAGATACGCAGTATTTT. Protein product: CASSLGLAGGDADTQYF.

This chain uses TRBV7-9 with TRBJ2-7; either TRBD1 or TRBD2 may supply D (5 bases each). This CDR3 spans 14 amino acids. CDR1 is SEHNR, CDR2 FQNEAQ, per germline (reference sequence). V lost 1 base to trimming and J lost 5 bases, with 12 bases between them. This CDR3 is CASSLGDGGHEQYF. CDR3 sequence (DNA): TGTGCCAGCAGCTTAGGGGACGGAGGCCACGAGCAGTACTTC.

This chain joins TRBV4-1 and TRBJ2-3; D is tentatively TRBD1 or TRBD2 (5 bases each). The CDR3 has 14 amino acids. The ends were cut back, 3 bases at V and 2 bases at J, with 9 bases in the middle. Germline V lookup: CDR1 MGHRA, CDR2 YSYEKL. CDR3 sequence: CASSQGRVTDTQYF. DNA of the CDR3: TGCGCCAGCAGCCAGGGGCGGGTCACAGATACGCAGTATTTT.

This chain links TRBV7-2 with TRBJ1-2; D perhaps matches TRBD1 (5 bases). Looked up from germline, CDR1 is SGHTA and CDR2 is FQGNSA. The CDR3 contains 13 residues. Trimming left V 1 base short and J 4 bases short, with 7 bases between. CDR3 region: CASSLVQGYGYTF. The CDR3 DNA follows: TGTGCCAGCAGCTTAGTTCAGGGCTATGGCTACACCTTC.

The J gene is TRBJ2-5, the V gene TRBV11-2; 7 bases fit TRBD1. Germline CDR1 SGHAT, CDR2 FQNNGV. The junction had 8 bases not matched to a gene; V was cut back by 4 bases and J by 3 bases. The CDR3 spans 15 residues. CDR3 region: CASSSDRQGKETQYF. The CDR3 nucleotides are TGTGCCAGCAGCTCTGATAGACAGGGAAAAGAGACCCAGTACTTC.

The V call is TRBV5-1, the J call TRBJ2-3, with D perhaps matching TRBD1 or TRBD2 (5 bases each). Between the trimmed V and J ends, which lost 7 bases and 2 bases, there was a span of 17 bases. The germline gives CDR1 SGHRS, CDR2 YFSETQ. The CDR3 has 15 residues. DNA of the CDR3: TGCGCCAGCCGCCGCCGGGACGGAGACACAGATACGCAGTATTTT. This sequence encodes CASRRRDGDTDTQYF. The full variable domain, in which reference TRBV5-1 and TRBJ2-3 provide the parts outside the CDR3, is KAGVTQTPRYLIKTRGQQVTLSCSPISGHRSVSWYQQTPGQGLQFLFEYFSETQRNKGNFPGRFSGRQFSNSRSEMNVSTLELGDSALYLCASRRRDGDTDTQYFGPGTRLTVL.

The CDR3, as DNA: TGTGCCAGCAGTGAAGTGGTTTTTTACCGGAACTACAATGAGCAGTTCTTC. This codes for CASSEVVFYRNYNEQFF. The chain combines TRBV6-1 with TRBJ2-1; D is ambiguous. Germline V gene lookup returns CDR1 MNHNS and CDR2 SASEGT. The CDR3 consists of 17 residues. V lost 1 base, J lost 3 bases, and 16 bases lay in between.

V and J are TRBV9 and TRBJ1-4; D unresolved. Germline V gene sequence: CDR1 SGDLS, CDR2 YYNGEE. V shed 0 bases and J shed 7 bases, with 16 bases lying between them. The length of the CDR3 is 16 residues. CDR3 nucleotides: TGTGCCAGCAGCGTAGGATCCCTGGCGAAGGGTGAAAAACTGTTTTTT. It specifies CASSVGSLAKGEKLFF.

This sequence joins TRBV29-1 and TRBJ1-2, with a tentative D call TRBD1 (6 bases). Trimming pared 4 bases from V and 4 bases from J, leaving 13 bases between. The CDR3 contains 13 residues. In germline, CDR1 is SQVTM, CDR2 ANQGSEA. This CDR3 reads CSVGGAQAYGYTF. The CDR3 DNA sequence: TGCAGCGTTGGGGGGGCGCAAGCCTATGGCTACACCTTC.

The table lists this clone with a few counts. The chain is built from TRBV6-1 and TRBJ2-1; the D is unclear. CDR1 and CDR2 from the germline V gene are MNHNS and SASEGT. CDR3 length: 13 amino acids. Trimming cost V 6 bases and J 5 bases, with 11 bases left between them. The CDR3 sequence: CASSFLENNEQFF. The CDR3 DNA reads as TGTGCCAGCAGCTTTCTAGAAAACAATGAGCAGTTCTTC.

The V and J genes are TRBV7-9 and TRBJ2-7; 12 nucleotides agree with TRBD1. The CDR3 totals 17 residues. V shed 5 bases and J 7 bases; nucleotides not matched to a gene: 15. CDR1 and CDR2 (germline): SEHNR, FQNEAQ (reference sequence). The CDR3 nucleotides read TGTGCCAGCAGCCAAGATCGCTTGGGACAGGGGGCGCGGGAGCAGTACTTC. It yields the protein CASSQDRLGQGAREQYF. Full variable domain (outside the CDR3, taken from reference TRBV7-9 and TRBJ2-7): DTGVSQNPRHKITKRGQNVTFRCDPISEHNRLYWYRQTLGQGPEFLTYFQNEAQLEKSRLLSDRFSAERPKGSFSTLEIQRTEQGDSAMYLCASSQDRLGQGAREQYFGPGTRLTVT.

The chain couples TRBV11-2 to TRBJ1-1, with unresolved D. The ends were cut back, 3 bases at V and 1 base at J, with 12 bases in the middle. Germline loops: CDR1 SGHAT, CDR2 FQNNGV. This CDR3 region has 15 residues. The CDR3 DNA reads as TGTGCCAGCAGCTTCCTCCCAGAGACGAACACTGAAGCTTTCTTT. Amino acid sequence: CASSFLPETNTEAFF.

This clone was detected only once. For the CDR3, the DNA is TGTGCCAGCAGTTTATTCACCGGGGAGCTGTTTTTT. Its protein is CASSLFTGELFF. The chain recombines TRBV27 with TRBJ2-2; D is unclear. CDR3 size: 12 residues. V was clipped by 1 base and J by 4 bases, with 1 base between them. CDR1 and CDR2 from the germline V gene are MNHEY and SMNVEV (reference sequence).

A single count supports this clone. V is TRBV4-3 and J is TRBJ2-2; either TRBD1 or TRBD2 may fit D (5 bases each). The CDR3 sequence is 16 residues long. In germline, CDR1 is LGHNA, CDR2 YSLEER. Between the trimmed V and J ends, which lost 0 bases and 4 bases, there was a span of 12 bases. The CDR3, as DNA: TGCGCCAGCAGCCAAGATCTCCCGGGGACCACCGGGGAGCTGTTTTTT. The encoded protein is CASSQDLPGTTGELFF.